A few counts support the clone carrying this T cell receptor (beta chain). The sample belongs to a study of CD8+ T cells in alopecia areata. The treatment is: oral pan-JAK inhibitor, 5-10 mg twice daily. PBMCs, the starting material, were the source of sorted CD4+ and CD8+ T cells. This CDR3 region has 14 residues. The V segment lost 3 bases and the J segment 2 bases; nucleotides outside the gene matches: 3. The V gene's germline CDR1 is SGHDT and CDR2 YYEEEE. Following extraction, RNA underwent reverse transcription to cDNA, which served as the sequencing template. Generated by immunoSEQ multiplex PCR, the TCRdb table keeps only in-frame clones and is missing some. The table shows fewer than 200,000 clones, with 50% to 65% occurring only once.

This TCR came from a human donor with alopecia areata. This specimen consisted of CD4+ T cells sorted from blood, obtained at week 24, from a patient treated with tofacitinib. V and J are TRBV5-6 and TRBJ2-7; 9 bases match TRBD1. The CDR3, as DNA: TGTGCCAGCAGCTCCGGGACAGGGACCTACGAGCAGTACTTC. Translated: CASSSGTGTYEQYF.